The present T cell receptor (beta chain) was sequenced within a study of shared clonotypes between healthy human individuals. As for the study in general: CD4 naive cells filled three plates per donor, CD4 memory three, CD8 naive two and CD8 memory one.

The assay used deep level. Authors' processing steps: Filtering differed since immunoSEQ provided only junctions, with no quality scores. TCRdb's copy holds only in-frame clones and misses some; the assay was immunoSEQ multiplex PCR. For V, J and clone size, that table is used; D and trimming come from the DNA. The data hold about 700,000 clones, with 92% observed a single time. Naive CD8 cells lacked CD45RO, underwent positive selection for CCR7 and left out terminally differentiated effector memory CD45RA+ cells. Turning to this clone: What it recognizes is unknown.

Study-level points and caveats: Sampling used blood alone; tissue repertoires probably differ.

This clonotype was obtained from a man aged 25 to 40 in good health. The sample comprised naive CD8+ T cells sorted from blood.

The CDR3: CASSWLAEGTDTQYF. The CDR3 coding sequence is TGTGCCAGCAGCTGGTTAGCGGAAGGGACAGATACGCAGTATTTT. The chain has TRBV7-6 and TRBJ2-3; TRBD2 is a possible D gene (6 bases). Germline loops: CDR1 SGHVS, CDR2 FNYEAQ. Trimming took 4 bases from V and 3 from J, leaving 14 bases between them. The CDR3 spans 15 residues.